Below, 18 T cell receptor beta chains from the same sample are listed, as sequenced in a study of T cell repertoires in cytomegalovirus infection (dated by TCRdb to the late 2010s). Sequenced on an Illumina HiSeq 1500. TCRdb redid the processing of the public reads, applying fastp at Q25 and MiXCR, and retained in-frame beta chains. Rows merge per CDR3 protein into single entries with the most common DNA and genes. The sample table holds tens of thousands of distinct CDR3 sequences, of which 20% were seen once. The top ten clonotypes cover 73% of the sample. According to the study, the label for this sample's treatment or condition signals: in vitro stimulation with specific CMV peptide epitopes to enrich CMV-specific T cells. These receptors are not linked to any known antigen. Sequencing was performed on CD8+ T cells from cultured PBMCs, taken from culture after CMV antigen stimulation. These receptors were taken from a human donor in good health (CMV status not recorded). Some clones in this sample may be carry-over from other donors' samples.

The chain is built from TRBV7-9 and TRBJ1-1; D is possibly TRBD1 (6 bases). The CDR3 totals 14 residues. Germline V gene sequence: CDR1 SEHNR, CDR2 FQNEAQ (reference sequence). V was clipped by 2 bases and J by 3 bases, with 10 bases between them. CDR3 nucleotide sequence: TGTGCCAGCAGCTTAAGCACAGGGTACACTGAAGCTTTCTTT. Amino acids: CASSLSTGYTEAFF.

The gene calls are TRBV6-1 and TRBJ2-7; 9 bases line up with TRBD1. CDR3 length equals 16 residues. Germline V lookup: CDR1 MNHNS, CDR2 SASEGT. The V gene end was trimmed by 6 bases and the J gene end by 0 bases; junction bases not matched to a gene: 9. The CDR3 spells CASRTGQGPDSYEQYF. The CDR3 DNA sequence: TGTGCCAGCAGAACCGGACAGGGGCCAGACTCCTACGAGCAGTACTTC.

The rearrangement uses TRBV20-1 and TRBJ1-4; TRBD1 might be the D (5 bases). The CDR3 consists of 13 residues. CDR1 and CDR2 (germline): DFQATT, SNEGSKA (reference sequence). V was clipped by 6 bases and J by 2 bases, with 10 bases between them. The CDR3 nucleotides are TGCAGTGCCCCTGGGGACACTAATGAAAAACTGTTTTTT. Its protein product is CSAPGDTNEKLFF.

This chain links TRBV7-9 with TRBJ2-7; 7 positions match TRBD1. The CDR3 consists of 14 residues. Germline loops: CDR1 SEHNR, CDR2 FQNEAQ (reference sequence). Trimming at V came to 6 bases and at J to 5 bases, leaving 10 bases not matched to a gene. CDR3 in amino acids: CASSQQGKFDEQYF. CDR3 DNA: TGTGCCAGCAGTCAACAGGGGAAGTTCGACGAGCAGTACTTC.

The chain employs TRBV5-5 and TRBJ2-7; the D gene could be TRBD1 or TRBD2 (5 bases each). This CDR3 is 13 amino acids long. Trimming cost V 4 bases and J 2 bases, with 10 bases left between them. In germline, CDR1 is SGHKS, CDR2 YYEKEE (reference sequence). The CDR3 reads CASSPGTAYEQYF. Here the CDR3 DNA reads TGTGCCAGCAGCCCCGGGACCGCCTACGAGCAGTACTTC.

This clonotype occurred a few times. The chain employs TRBV7-2 and TRBJ2-3; perhaps TRBD2 as D (5 bases). The CDR3 is 16 amino acids. Germline lookup yields CDR1 SGHTA and CDR2 FQGNSA. V shed 5 bases and J shed 11 bases, with 26 bases lying between them. CDR3 DNA: TGTGCCAGCAGCAATCGGGAACACTTCGTGGGAATAAAGCAGTATTTT. The encoded protein is CASSNREHFVGIKQYF. The full variable domain, in which reference TRBV7-2 and TRBJ2-3 provide the parts outside the CDR3, is GAGVSQSPSNKVTEKGKDVELRCDPISGHTALYWYRQSLGQGLEFLIYFQGNSAPDKSGLPSDRFSAERTGGSVSTLTIQRTQQEDSAVYLCASSNREHFVGIKQYFGPGTRLTVL.

A few counts support this clonotype. At one of its ends the junction is not consistent with the germline gene, which may arise from a read error. This chain connects TRBV12-3 or TRBV12-4 to TRBJ1-2; 10 positions agree with TRBD1. This CDR3 has 11 amino acids. The chain's CDR3 is CASSPGTGVLF. CDR3 nucleotides: TGTGCCAGCAGTCCCGGGACAGGGGTCCTCTTC.

This clonotype was detected a few times. CDR3 sequence: CASRRPAMNTEAFF. The CDR3 DNA sequence: TGTGCCAGCAGACGGCCAGCGATGAACACTGAAGCTTTCTTT. This chain connects TRBV7-9 to TRBJ1-1; D unclear. V dropped 6 bases and J dropped 0 bases, with 11 bases sitting between them. CDR3 length: 14 residues. From germline, CDR1 is SEHNR and CDR2 FQNEAQ (reference sequence).

The rearrangement joins TRBV6-2 or TRBV6-3 to TRBJ1-1; weak D call: TRBD1 (6 bases). Germline V gives CDR1 MNHEY, CDR2 SVGEGT. The CDR3 loop spans 14 amino acids. V was pared by 6 bases and J by 3 bases, with 14 bases between. Written as DNA, the CDR3 is TGTGCCAGCAGCTCAACCTACAGGGACACTGAAGCTTTCTTT. Translation gives CASSSTYRDTEAFF.

This clonotype was seen only a few times. This rearrangement joins TRBV7-8 to TRBJ2-7, with TRBD1 matching over 8 bases. Germline-derived CDR1 and CDR2 are SGHVS and FQNEAQ. Trimming took 4 bases from V and 5 from J; bases not matched to a gene: 13. CDR3 length: 16 residues. The CDR3 spells CASSSPKEGQGHEQYF. The CDR3 nucleotides read TGTGCCAGCAGCTCCCCGAAGGAAGGACAGGGCCACGAGCAGTACTTC.

This clonotype came up a few times. The chain uses TRBV4-1 and TRBJ1-5; 10 nucleotides match TRBD1. The CDR3 runs 16 residues. Trimming at V came to 0 bases and at J to 4 bases, leaving 3 bases not matched to a gene. Germline V gene lookup returns CDR1 MGHRA and CDR2 YSYEKL. Here the CDR3 DNA reads TGCGCCAGCAGCCAAGAAGGGACAGGGGCTAATCAGCCCCAGCATTTT. This translates into CASSQEGTGANQPQHF.

The chain is built from TRBV7-2 and TRBJ1-1, with D tentatively TRBD1 (6 bases). This CDR3 comprises 15 residues. The V and J ends lost 2 bases and 2 bases respectively, with 12 bases between them. Germline V gene sequence: CDR1 SGHTA, CDR2 FQGNSA. The CDR3 region has the DNA TGTGCCAGCAGCTTACCCTCGACAGGAAACACTGAAGCTTTCTTT. Translating gives CASSLPSTGNTEAFF.

This clonotype was observed a handful of times. CDR3 residues: CASSERDRGQETQYF. The CDR3 bases are TGTGCCAGCAGCGAAAGAGACAGGGGCCAAGAGACCCAGTACTTC. V and J are TRBV7-2 and TRBJ2-5, with 8 bases that match TRBD1. The CDR3 length is 15 residues. With 5 bases clipped from V and 1 base from J, the junction kept 6 bases outside the gene matches. Per the germline V gene, CDR1 is SGHTA and CDR2 is FQGNSA. Full variable domain (remainder filled in from reference TRBV7-2 and TRBJ2-5): GAGVSQSPSNKVTEKGKDVELRCDPISGHTALYWYRQSLGQGLEFLIYFQGNSAPDKSGLPSDRFSAERTGGSVSTLTIQRTQQEDSAVYLCASSERDRGQETQYFGPGTRLLVL.

Worth noting for this clonotype: At one end the junction does not follow the germline gene, possibly because of a read error. The chain recombines TRBV6-8 with TRBJ1-2; D ambiguous. CDR1 and CDR2 (germline): MNHGY, SAAAGT. The CDR3 contains 12 residues. CDR3 coding DNA: TGTGCCAGCAGTTACCCCTCGGCTCACTCTTCCTTC. Its translation: CASSYPSAHSSF.

CDR3 sequence (DNA): TGTGCCAGCAGCTGGTCAGGGGTTGGGTCACCCCTCCACTTT. It is translated as CASSWSGVGSPLHF. The rearrangement joins TRBV7-9 to TRBJ1-6; tentatively, D is TRBD1 (6 bases). V lost 4 bases and J lost 10, with 14 bases in between. The CDR3 sequence is 14 residues long. Germline loops: CDR1 SEHNR, CDR2 FQNEAQ (reference sequence).

The chain uses TRBV7-6 and TRBJ2-5, with D perhaps matching TRBD2 (6 bases). This CDR3 is built from 14 residues. Per germline, CDR1 SGHVS and CDR2 FNYEAQ. V lost 2 bases and J 5 bases, leaving 12 bases between the germline ends. The CDR3 bases are TGTGCCAGCAGCTTAAAGGGAGCGGGTGAGACCCAGTACTTC. Amino acids: CASSLKGAGETQYF.

In DNA form, the CDR3 reads TGTGCCAGCAGCCCTTGGGGGGAGACCCAGTACTTC. Amino acid sequence: CASSPWGETQYF. The rearrangement joins TRBV7-9 to TRBJ2-5; D might be TRBD1 or TRBD2, each matching 5 bases. Germline loops: CDR1 SEHNR, CDR2 FQNEAQ (reference sequence). The CDR3 loop spans 12 amino acids. V lost 5 bases and J lost 5, with 9 bases in between.

V and J are TRBV7-4 and TRBJ1-2; no clear D gene. The CDR3 has 13 residues. The V end lost 0 bases, the J end lost 5 bases, and 7 bases lay between the germline ends. Germline V gene lookup returns CDR1 SGHVT and CDR2 SQSDAQ. CDR3 DNA sequence: TGTGCCAGCAGCTTAGCGATGGGGTATGGCTACACCTTC. Amino acids: CASSLAMGYGYTF.